This T cell receptor beta chain appears in the sequencing data of a study of chemoradiotherapy in HPV16-positive cancers. Regarding the study as a whole: Candidate HPV-specific clones and E7-related TCR motifs grew in tumor during treatment.

J lost 5 bases, V lost 5 bases, and 8 bases had no gene match. CDR1 is SGHAT, CDR2 FQDESV, per germline (reference sequence). The CDR3 extends over 14 amino acids. Worth noting for this clone: Its target is not known.

The table came from immunoSEQ multiplex PCR; TCRdb's copy has only in-frame clones and leaves some out. The data contain 5,700 or so clones, more than 85% of them seen just once; the ten biggest clones take up 22%. This rearrangement joins TRBV11-1 to TRBJ1-1; TRBD1 matches at 7 bases. The sequenced sample was blood, obtained from a patient who underwent chemoradiotherapy. This sequence was found in a human donor with HPV-associated anogenital cancer. The CDR3 coding sequence is TGTGCCAGCAGCCCCCAACAGGGGCGGACTGAAGCTTTCTTT. This translates into CASSPQQGRTEAFF.